The table lists the clone carrying this T cell receptor beta chain with a few counts. The source of the sample is a study of response to subunit inactivated influenza vaccine. Via MiXCR, TCRdb re-called the RT-PCR reads, giving one row per CDR3 protein. In the table there are roughly 500,000 distinct CDR3 sequences, 16% of which are singletons. CDR3 size: 14 residues. V was shortened by 4 bases and J by 0 bases, with 7 bases between the two germline ends. Looked up from germline, CDR1 is SGHRS and CDR2 is YFSETQ. The chain combines TRBV5-1 with TRBJ2-2; D not resolved. This TCR derives from a man between 50 and 75 years old who received an inactivated influenza vaccine. Here the sequenced sample was CD4+ T cells sorted from PBMCs, taken 23 to 25 months after vaccination. CDR3 sequence reads: CASSAAANTGELFF. DNA of the CDR3: TGCGCCAGCAGCGCAGCCGCGAACACCGGGGAGCTGTTTTTT. The whole variable domain, remainder taken from reference TRBV5-1 and TRBJ2-2, is KAGVTQTPRYLIKTRGQQVTLSCSPISGHRSVSWYQQTPGQGLQFLFEYFSETQRNKGNFPGRFSGRQFSNSRSEMNVSTLELGDSALYLCASSAAANTGELFFGEGSRLTVL.